This T cell receptor (beta chain) was captured in a study of blood T cells in healthy people across ages. General observations from the study: Diversity of TCR beta per million T cells declined in a roughly linear way with age. Naive CD4+ cells and diversity were both higher in long-lived donors than in aged donors.

This CDR3 is built from 17 residues. V lost 1 base and J lost 1; bases outside the gene matches: 3. Combining a sample-barcoded 5' primer with a J-beta primer mix, a second PCR ran for 7 to 11 cycles. TCRdb called the 5' RACE reads again in MiXCR, with one record for every CDR3 protein. The sample carries approximately 2,000,000 distinct CDR3 sequences, about 39% recorded once. This clonotype was seen more than once but under ten times. No antigen is known for it. Source material: blood. This clonotype was obtained from a human donor in good health. The J gene is TRBJ2-1, the V gene TRBV12-3 or TRBV12-4; 11 bases are shared with TRBD2. The chain's CDR3 is CASSLVLAGASYNEQFF. For the CDR3, the DNA is TGTGCCAGCAGTTTAGTACTAGCGGGGGCGTCCTACAATGAGCAGTTCTTC.